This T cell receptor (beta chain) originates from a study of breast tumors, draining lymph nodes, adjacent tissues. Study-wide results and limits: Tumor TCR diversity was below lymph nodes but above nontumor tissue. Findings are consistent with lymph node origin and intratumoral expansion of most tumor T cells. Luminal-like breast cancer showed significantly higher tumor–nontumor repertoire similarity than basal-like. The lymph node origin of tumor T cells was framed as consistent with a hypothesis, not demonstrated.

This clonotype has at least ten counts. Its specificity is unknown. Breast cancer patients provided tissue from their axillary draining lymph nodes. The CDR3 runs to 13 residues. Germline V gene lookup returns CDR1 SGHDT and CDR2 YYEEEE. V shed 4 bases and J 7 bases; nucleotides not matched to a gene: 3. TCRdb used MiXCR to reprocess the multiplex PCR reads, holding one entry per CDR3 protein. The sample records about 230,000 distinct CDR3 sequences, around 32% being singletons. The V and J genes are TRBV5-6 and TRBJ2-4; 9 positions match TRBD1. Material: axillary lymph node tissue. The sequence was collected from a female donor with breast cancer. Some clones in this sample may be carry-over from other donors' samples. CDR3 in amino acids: CASSGGTGNIQYF. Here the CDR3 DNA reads TGTGCCAGCAGCGGAGGGACAGGGAACATTCAGTACTTC.